The clone carrying this T cell receptor beta chain was counted many times. Its cognate antigen is unknown. The V end was cut by 8 bases, the J end by 8 bases, with 16 bases between. The CDR3 length is 13 residues. Per the germline V gene, CDR1 is SEHNR and CDR2 is FQNEAQ (reference sequence). This entry comes from a study of Graves' ophthalmopathy and Graves' hyperthyroidism. Study-level findings and limits: Blood repertoires reportedly contained most expanded thyroid clonotypes above 0.001 frequency.

Donors with ophthalmopathy: moderate-to-severe activity, CAS ≥3, NOSPECS ≥4, duration under 3 months. Exclusion applied to patients with other autoimmune diseases, uncontrolled infections, pregnancy or lactation. TCR beta CDR3 regions were amplified from RNA transcripts. HTBI-primed first-round RT-PCR preceded second-round multiplex PCR. MiXCR, run by TCRdb on the multiplex PCR reads, gives a single entry per CDR3 protein. Of roughly 480,000 distinct CDR3 sequences in the sample, 13% to 15% were seen once. The sample comprised blood. The receptor comes from a woman in her twenties or thirties with Graves' ophthalmopathy. J is TRBJ1-3 and V is TRBV7-9; no reliable D call. DNA for the CDR3: TGTGCCAGCCTCGACCTTAGCCCTGACACCATATATTTT. This encodes CASLDLSPDTIYF.